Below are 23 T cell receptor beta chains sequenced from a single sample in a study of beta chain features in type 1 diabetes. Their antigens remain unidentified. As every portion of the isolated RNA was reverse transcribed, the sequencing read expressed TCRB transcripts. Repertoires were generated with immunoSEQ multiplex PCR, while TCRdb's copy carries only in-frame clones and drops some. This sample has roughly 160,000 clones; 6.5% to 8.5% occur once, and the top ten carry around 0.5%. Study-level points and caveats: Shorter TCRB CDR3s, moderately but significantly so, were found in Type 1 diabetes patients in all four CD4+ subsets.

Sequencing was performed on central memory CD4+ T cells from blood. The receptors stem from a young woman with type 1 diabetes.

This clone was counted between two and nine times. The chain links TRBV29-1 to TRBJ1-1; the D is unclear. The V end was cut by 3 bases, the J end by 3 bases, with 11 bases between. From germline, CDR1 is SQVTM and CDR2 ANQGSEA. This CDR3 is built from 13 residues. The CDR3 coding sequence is TGCAGCGTTGAGGATGGAGAGTACACTGAAGCTTTCTTT. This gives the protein CSVEDGEYTEAFF. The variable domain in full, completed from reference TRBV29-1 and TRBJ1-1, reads SAVISQKPSRDICQRGTSLTIQCQVDSQVTMMFWYRQQPGQSLTLIATANQGSEATYESGFVIDKFPISRPNLTFSTLTVSNMSPEDSSIYLCSVEDGEYTEAFFGQGTRLTVV.

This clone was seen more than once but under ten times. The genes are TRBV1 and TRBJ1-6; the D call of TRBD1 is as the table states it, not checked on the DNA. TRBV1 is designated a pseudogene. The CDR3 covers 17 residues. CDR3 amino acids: CTSSQDWGQGRGSPLHF. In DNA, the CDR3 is TGCACCAGCAGCCAAGATTGGGGACAGGGTCGGGGTTCACCCCTCCACTTT.

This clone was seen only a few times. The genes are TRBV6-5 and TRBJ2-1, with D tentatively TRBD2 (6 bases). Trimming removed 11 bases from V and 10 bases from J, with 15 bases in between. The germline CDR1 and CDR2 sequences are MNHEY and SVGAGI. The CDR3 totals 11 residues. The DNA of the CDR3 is TGTGCCTGCGGTCGGGAGTGGGAGCAGTTCTTC. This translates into CACGREWEQFF.

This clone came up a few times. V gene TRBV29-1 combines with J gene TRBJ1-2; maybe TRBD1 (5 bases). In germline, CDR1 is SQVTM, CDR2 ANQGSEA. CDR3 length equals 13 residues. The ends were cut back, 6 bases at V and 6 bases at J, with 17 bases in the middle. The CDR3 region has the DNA TGCAGCGTGTCCTATCGGACAAAGGATGGCTACACCTTC. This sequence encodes CSVSYRTKDGYTF. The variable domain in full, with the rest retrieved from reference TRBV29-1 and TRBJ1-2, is SAVISQKPSRDICQRGTSLTIQCQVDSQVTMMFWYRQQPGQSLTLIATANQGSEATYESGFVIDKFPISRPNLTFSTLTVSNMSPEDSSIYLCSVSYRTKDGYTFGSGTRLTVV.

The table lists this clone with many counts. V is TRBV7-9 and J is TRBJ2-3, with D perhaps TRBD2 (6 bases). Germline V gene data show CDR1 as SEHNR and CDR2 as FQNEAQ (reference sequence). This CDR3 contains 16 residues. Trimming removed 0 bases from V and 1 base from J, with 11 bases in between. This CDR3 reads CASSLAEVAGTDTQYF. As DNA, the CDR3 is TGTGCCAGCAGCTTAGCGGAAGTAGCGGGCACAGATACGCAGTATTTT.

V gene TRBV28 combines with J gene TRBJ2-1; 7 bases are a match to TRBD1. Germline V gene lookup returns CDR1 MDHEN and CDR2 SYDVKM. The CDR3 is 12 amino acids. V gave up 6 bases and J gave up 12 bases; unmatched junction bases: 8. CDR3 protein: CASRDNGDRQFF. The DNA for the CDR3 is TGTGCCAGCAGGGACAACGGGGACAGGCAGTTCTTC.

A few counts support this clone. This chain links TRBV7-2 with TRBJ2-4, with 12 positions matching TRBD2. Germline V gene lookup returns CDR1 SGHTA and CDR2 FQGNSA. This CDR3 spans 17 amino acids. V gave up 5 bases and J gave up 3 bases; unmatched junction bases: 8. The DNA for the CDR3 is TGTGCCAGCAGCCCTCGACTAGCGGGAGTGGGCAAAAACATTCAGTACTTC. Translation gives CASSPRLAGVGKNIQYF.

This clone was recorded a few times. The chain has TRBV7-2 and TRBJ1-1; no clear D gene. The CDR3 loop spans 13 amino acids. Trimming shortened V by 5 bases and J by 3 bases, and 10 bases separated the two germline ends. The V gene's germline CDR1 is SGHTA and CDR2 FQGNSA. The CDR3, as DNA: TGTGCCAGCAGCCGGCGGATCGACACTGAAGCTTTCTTT. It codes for CASSRRIDTEAFF.

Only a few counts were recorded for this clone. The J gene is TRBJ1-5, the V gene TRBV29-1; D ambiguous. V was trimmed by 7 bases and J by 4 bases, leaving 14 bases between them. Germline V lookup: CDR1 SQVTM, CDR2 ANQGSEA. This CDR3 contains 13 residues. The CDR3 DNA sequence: TGCAGCGCCCGAATGAGTTTTAATCAGCCCCAGCATTTT. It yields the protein CSARMSFNQPQHF.

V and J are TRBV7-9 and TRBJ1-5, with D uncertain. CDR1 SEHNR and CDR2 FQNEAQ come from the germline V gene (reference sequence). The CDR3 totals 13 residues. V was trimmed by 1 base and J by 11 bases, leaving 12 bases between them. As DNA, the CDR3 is TGTGCCAGCAGCTTAGGAGGCGCGGCTGCCCAGCATTTT. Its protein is CASSLGGAAAQHF.

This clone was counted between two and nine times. CDR3 nucleotides: TGCGCCAGCAGCTCCAGCTCCTACGAGCAGTACTTC. Its translation is CASSSSSYEQYF. The genes are TRBV4-1 and TRBJ2-7, with D uncertain. CDR3 length equals 12 residues. Germline CDR1 reads MGHRA; CDR2 reads YSYEKL. The V end was cut by 5 bases, the J end by 0 bases, with 5 bases between.

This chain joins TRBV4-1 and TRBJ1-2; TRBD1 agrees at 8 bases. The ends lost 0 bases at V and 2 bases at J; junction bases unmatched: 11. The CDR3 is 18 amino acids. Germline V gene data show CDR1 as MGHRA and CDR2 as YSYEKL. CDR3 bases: TGCGCCAGCAGCCAAGATTCCGAGGCGACAGGGGTGAACTATGGCTACACCTTC. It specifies CASSQDSEATGVNYGYTF.

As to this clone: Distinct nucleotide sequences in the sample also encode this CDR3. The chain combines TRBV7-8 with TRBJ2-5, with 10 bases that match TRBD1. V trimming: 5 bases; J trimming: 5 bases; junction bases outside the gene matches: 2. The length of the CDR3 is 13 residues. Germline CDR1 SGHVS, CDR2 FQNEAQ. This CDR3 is CASSLDRGETQYF. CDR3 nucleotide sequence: TGTGCCAGCAGCCTGGACAGGGGGGAGACCCAGTACTTC. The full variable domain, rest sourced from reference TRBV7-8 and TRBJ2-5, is GAGVSQSPRYKVAKRGQDVALRCDPISGHVSLFWYQQALGQGPEFLTYFQNEAQLDKSGLPSDRFFAERPEGSVSTLKIQRTQQEDSAVYLCASSLDRGETQYFGPGTRLLVL.

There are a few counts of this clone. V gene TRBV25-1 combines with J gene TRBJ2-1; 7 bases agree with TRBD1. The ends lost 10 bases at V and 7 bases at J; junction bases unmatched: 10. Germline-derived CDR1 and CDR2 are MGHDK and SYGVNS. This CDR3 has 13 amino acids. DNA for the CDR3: TGTGCCACCTCGGGACAGACCCGAAATGAGCAGTTCTTC. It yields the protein CATSGQTRNEQFF.

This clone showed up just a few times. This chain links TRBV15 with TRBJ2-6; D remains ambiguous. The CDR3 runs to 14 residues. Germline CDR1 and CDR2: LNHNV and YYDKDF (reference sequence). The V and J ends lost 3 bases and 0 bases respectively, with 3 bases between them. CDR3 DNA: TGTGCCACCAGCAGCCGCTCTGGGGCCAACGTCCTGACTTTC. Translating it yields CATSSRSGANVLTF.

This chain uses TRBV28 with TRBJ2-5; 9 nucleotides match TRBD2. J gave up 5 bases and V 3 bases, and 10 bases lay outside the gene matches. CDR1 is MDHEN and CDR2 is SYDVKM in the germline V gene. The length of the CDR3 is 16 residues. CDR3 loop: CASSFGVAGAQETQYF. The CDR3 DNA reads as TGTGCCAGCAGTTTCGGAGTAGCGGGAGCACAGGAGACCCAGTACTTC.

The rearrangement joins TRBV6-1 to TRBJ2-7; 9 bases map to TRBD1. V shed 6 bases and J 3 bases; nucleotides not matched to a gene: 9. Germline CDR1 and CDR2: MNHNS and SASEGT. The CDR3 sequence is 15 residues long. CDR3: CASSPWGDRDYEQYF. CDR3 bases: TGTGCCAGCAGCCCATGGGGGGACAGGGACTACGAGCAGTACTTC.

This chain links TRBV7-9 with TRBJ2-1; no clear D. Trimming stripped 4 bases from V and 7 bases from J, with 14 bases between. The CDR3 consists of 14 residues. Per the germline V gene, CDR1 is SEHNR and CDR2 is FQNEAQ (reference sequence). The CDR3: CASSSWASPNEQFF. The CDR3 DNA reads TGTGCCAGCAGCTCCTGGGCCTCTCCTAATGAGCAGTTCTTC.

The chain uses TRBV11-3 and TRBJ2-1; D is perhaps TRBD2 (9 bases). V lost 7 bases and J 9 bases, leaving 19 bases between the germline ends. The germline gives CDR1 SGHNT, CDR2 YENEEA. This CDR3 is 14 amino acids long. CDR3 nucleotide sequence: TGTGCCAGCATGTTGACTAGCGGACAGGGTGAGCAGTTCTTC. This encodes CASMLTSGQGEQFF.

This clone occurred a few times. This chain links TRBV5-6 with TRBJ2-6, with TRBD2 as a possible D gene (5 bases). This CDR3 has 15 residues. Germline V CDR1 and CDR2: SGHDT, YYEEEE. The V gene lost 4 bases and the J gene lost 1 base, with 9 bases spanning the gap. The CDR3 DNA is TGTGCCAGCAGCCGATGGGAGTCTGGGGCCAACGTCCTGACTTTC. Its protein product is CASSRWESGANVLTF.

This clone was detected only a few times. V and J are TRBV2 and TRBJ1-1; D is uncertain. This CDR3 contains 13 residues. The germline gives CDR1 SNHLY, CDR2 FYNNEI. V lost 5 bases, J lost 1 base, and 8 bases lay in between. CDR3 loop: CASSFTENTEAFF. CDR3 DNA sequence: TGTGCCAGCAGTTTTACAGAGAACACTGAAGCTTTCTTT.

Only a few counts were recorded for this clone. CDR3 in amino acids: CASSAPVGVSVHEQYF. DNA for the CDR3: TGTGCCAGCAGTGCGCCCGTCGGGGTTTCGGTCCACGAGCAGTACTTC. The rearrangement links TRBV28 to TRBJ2-7; D is perhaps TRBD2 (5 bases). From germline, CDR1 is MDHEN and CDR2 SYDVKM. The V end lost 5 bases, the J end lost 5 bases, and 22 bases lay between the germline ends. There are 16 residues in the CDR3.

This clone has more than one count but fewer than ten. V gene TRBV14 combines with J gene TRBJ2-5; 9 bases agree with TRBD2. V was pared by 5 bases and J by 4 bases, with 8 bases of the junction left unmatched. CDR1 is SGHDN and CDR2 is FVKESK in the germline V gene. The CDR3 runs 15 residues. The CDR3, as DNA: TGTGCCAGCAGCTCACTAGCGGGTAGTCGAGAGACCCAGTACTTC. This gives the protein CASSSLAGSRETQYF.